This is a list of T cell receptor beta chains from one sample in a study of cytomegalovirus exposure and HLA in healthy donors. The data were produced by immunoSEQ multiplex PCR, yet TCRdb's version contains in-frame clones alone and is incomplete. The sample lists about 160,000 clones, roughly four fifths occurring once. The sequenced material came from PBMCs. These receptors originate from a male donor in good health and CMV-seropositive. The CDR3 runs from the conserved cysteine through the conserved F or W. Fields, in order: V gene, clone size, J gene, D gene, CDR3 DNA, CDR3 protein. D genes are given only for firm matches. Size is stated for part of the rows, as once, few or many counts, or as a class when the clone is expanded.

TRBV5-8	once	TRBJ2-5	-	TGTGCCAGCAGCCCAGGGGAGGGGTACCAAGAGACCCAGTACTTC	CASSPGEGYQETQYF
TRBV27	-	TRBJ2-7	-	TGTGCCAGCAGTTCCGGTACCAACGAGCAGTACTTC	CASSSGTNEQYF
TRBV4-1	-	TRBJ2-5	TRBD1	TGCGCCAGCAGCCAAGAACCGACAGGGTCGACCCAGTACTTC	CASSQEPTGSTQYF
TRBV27	-	TRBJ1-4	-	TGTGCCAGCAGTCCGAGGGGAGGGGAAAAACTGTTTTTT	CASSPRGGEKLFF
TRBV5-1	-	TRBJ2-3	-	TGCGCCAGCAGCTTGGAGGGGCTTCCCCACACAGATACGCAGTATTTT	CASSLEGLPHTDTQYF
TRBV5-4	-	TRBJ2-5	-	TGTGCCAGCAGCTACCTCGGTCTTCCGTCGGAAGAGACCCAGTACTTC	CASSYLGLPSEETQYF
TRBV18	-	TRBJ2-1	-	TGTGCCAGCTCACCACCGAGACTGGAATCCTACAATGAGCAGTTCTTC	CASSPPRLESYNEQFF
TRBV10-1	-	TRBJ2-6	-	TGCGCCAGCAGCCAGTCTGGGGCCAACGTCCTGACTTTC	CASSQSGANVLTF
TRBV29-1	-	TRBJ1-2	-	TGCAGCGTTCCGGGGAGGGGAAAGGACTATGGCTACACCTTC	CSVPGRGKDYGYTF
TRBV30	few	TRBJ2-6	-	TGTGCCTGGATGGGTTTTGGTTCTGGGGCCAACGGCCTGACTTTC	CAWMGFGSGANGLTF
TRBV7-2	-	TRBJ2-7	TRBD1	TGTGCCAGCATGAGACAGGGGGAAACCTACGAGCAGTACTTC	CASMRQGETYEQYF
TRBV18	-	TRBJ2-7	TRBD1	TGTGCCAGCTCACCACCGGGACAGGGTTCCTACGAGCAGTACTTC	CASSPPGQGSYEQYF
TRBV28	-	TRBJ1-1	-	TGTGCCAGCAGTTTCGGTTCCGCGGGCACTGAAGCTTTCTTT	CASSFGSAGTEAFF
TRBV7-9	-	TRBJ1-4	-	TGTGCCAGCAGCACCACCGGGATATTGGGTGAAAAACTGTTTTTT	CASSTTGILGEKLFF
TRBV7-2	once	TRBJ1-5	TRBD1	TGTGCCAGCAGCCCCGCAGGGGGTAATCAGCCCCAGCATTTT	CASSPAGGNQPQHF
TRBV7-8	-	TRBJ2-3	TRBD2	TGTGCCAGCAGCACTAGTCCCCTTCGACTAGCAGGGAGCACAGATACGCAGTATTTT	CASSTSPLRLAGSTDTQYF
TRBV5-1	-	TRBJ2-5	-	TGCGCCAGCAGCTCCGGTGAGACCCAGTACTTC	CASSSGETQYF
TRBV5-1	-	TRBJ1-1	TRBD1	TGCGCCAGCAGCTTGATTTCCGGGACAGGGGAAGCTTTCTTT	CASSLISGTGEAFF
TRBV13	few	TRBJ2-6	-	TGTGCCAGCAGCTTAGGACATGCTGGGGCCAACGGCCTGACTTTC	CASSLGHAGANGLTF
TRBV5-1	-	TRBJ1-1	-	TGCGCCAGCAGCCGTGCAGAGAACACTGAAGCTTTCTTT	CASSRAENTEAFF
TRBV6-5	-	TRBJ2-5	TRBD1	TGTGCCAGCAGGACAGGGGCCAGGGAGACCCAGTACTTC	CASRTGARETQYF
TRBV10-3	-	TRBJ2-5	TRBD2	TGTGCCATCAGTGAGGAAGGCGGGGGGACGCAAGAGACCCAGTACTTC	CAISEEGGGTQETQYF
TRBV30	-	TRBJ2-1	TRBD2	TGTGCCTGGAGTGTAGTAGCGGGAGTATGGGAGCAGTTCTTC	CAWSVVAGVWEQFF
TRBV7-9	-	TRBJ2-2	TRBD2	TGTGCCAGCAGTGTACAAAGAACTAGCGGGAGACTATACACCGGGGAGCTGTTTTTT	CASSVQRTSGRLYTGELFF
TRBV7-7	-	TRBJ2-2	TRBD2	TGTGCCAGCAGCCCGGGGGGGGGCCCGTCCGGGGAGCTGTTTTTT	CASSPGGGPSGELFF
TRBV27	-	TRBJ1-1	-	TGTGCCAGCAGTCCTTCGACAATTATGAACACTGAAGCTTTCTTT	CASSPSTIMNTEAFF
TRBV7-6	-	TRBJ2-7	TRBD1	TGTGCCAGCAGCTTGGATGACAGGGGACGCTACGAGCAGTACTTC	CASSLDDRGRYEQYF
TRBV19	-	TRBJ1-1	-	TGTGCCAGTAGTGCAAAGAGGACAGTTCTCTACACTGAAGCTTTCTTT	CASSAKRTVLYTEAFF
TRBV5-6	-	TRBJ2-7	-	TGTGCCAGCAGCTGGTCGGGGGAGTCCTACGAGCAGTACTTC	CASSWSGESYEQYF
TRBV28	-	TRBJ1-2	-	TGTGCCAGCACCGCTAACTATGGCTACACCTTC	CASTANYGYTF
TRBV6-4	-	TRBJ1-1	-	TGTGCCAGCAGCCTTACAGGGAACACTGAAGCTTTCTTT	CASSLTGNTEAFF
TRBV11-2	-	TRBJ1-3	-	TGTGCCAGCAGCGCGCAGGCCCTCTGGACAGTGGGGTCTGGAAACACCATATATTTT	CASSAQALWTVGSGNTIYF